This is a list of T cell receptor beta chains from one sample in a study of neurological immune-mediated disorders. TCRdb re-called the 5' RACE reads through MiXCR, storing one row per CDR3 protein. The repertoire includes 87,000 or so distinct CDR3 sequences, under 4.5% of them detected once, and roughly 2.9% sits in the top ten. The sample comprised PBMCs. The receptors derive from a woman aged 45-60 years with multiple sclerosis. The CDR3 runs from the conserved cysteine through the conserved F or W. The order of the fields is clone size, J gene, D gene, V gene, CDR3 protein, CDR3 DNA. D genes are given only for firm matches. A clone size is listed for some rows: how often the clone was seen (once, few, many), or a class if it is expanded.

>many|TRBJ1-3|.|TRBV10-3
CAISEQLTGSGNTIYF
TGTGCCATCAGTGAGCAGCTGACAGGCTCTGGAAACACCATATATTTT
>many|TRBJ2-3|.|TRBV20-1
CSARDRLVDTQYF
TGCAGTGCTAGAGATCGGTTGGTAGATACGCAGTATTTT
>many|TRBJ1-1|.|TRBV5-4
CASSFVGVTEAFF
TGTGCCAGCAGCTTTGTAGGGGTCACTGAAGCTTTCTTT
>many|TRBJ2-3|TRBD2|TRBV2
CASSAPSGDADTQYF
TGTGCCAGCAGTGCCCCCAGCGGGGACGCAGATACGCAGTATTTT
>.|TRBJ1-1|.|TRBV7-9
CASSGLGGVTEAFF
TGTGCCAGCAGCGGACTCGGGGGGGTCACTGAAGCTTTCTTT
>.|TRBJ2-5|TRBD2|TRBV6-2/TRBV6-3
CASSSHTGGQETQYF
TGTGCCAGCAGTTCCCATACGGGGGGGCAAGAGACCCAGTACTTC
>many|TRBJ1-3|TRBD1|TRBV7-3
CASSRDRGSNTIYF
TGTGCCAGCAGCCGGGACAGGGGGAGCAACACCATATATTTT
>many|TRBJ1-1|.|TRBV15
CATSRDKGVNTEAFF
TGTGCCACCAGCAGAGATAAGGGCGTGAACACTGAAGCTTTCTTT
>many|TRBJ1-4|.|TRBV12-3/TRBV12-4
CASSLGLSVEKLFF
TGTGCCAGCAGTTTAGGGTTATCGGTTGAAAAACTGTTTTTT
>many|TRBJ2-7|TRBD1|TRBV6-2/TRBV6-3
CASRLTPDRGPYEQYF
TGTGCCAGCAGGCTAACCCCGGACAGGGGACCCTACGAGCAGTACTTC
>many|TRBJ2-1|.|TRBV14
CASSFGQGLGVEQFF
TGTGCCAGCAGCTTCGGACAAGGCCTTGGGGTTGAGCAGTTCTTC